This T cell receptor beta chain is drawn from a study of Ad26.COV2.S vaccination and SARS-CoV-2 variants. The CDR3 loop spans 12 amino acids. V lost 6 bases and J 10 bases, leaving 14 bases between the germline ends. Profiling relied on immunoSEQ multiplex PCR, and the TCRdb table lists in-frame clones only, not all of them. The sample has nearly 400,000 clones; around 89% are singletons. The treatment denotes: over 15 received Ad26.COV2.S at low or high dose, single or two shots; several received placebo; per-sample allocation not given. The samples date from day 63 after the first vaccine or placebo injection.

The sequence derives from a person between 18 and 59 years old who received the Ad26.COV2.S COVID-19 vaccine or a placebo. The rearrangement links TRBV12-3 or TRBV12-4 to TRBJ2-3; D is perhaps TRBD2 (6 bases). The sequencing used peripheral blood, collected in a trial of Ad26.COV2.S vaccine versus placebo. CDR3 residues: CASRGPGAAQYF. The CDR3 DNA follows: TGTGCCAGCAGGGGACCGGGAGCAGCGCAGTATTTT.